Shown below are 5 T cell receptor beta chains from a single sample sequenced in a study of patients and donors after allogeneic stem cell transplantation. Each CDR3 protein is one row after TCRdb ran MiXCR on the RT-PCR reads. The sample yields about 960,000 distinct CDR3 sequences, over 15% seen once. The sample consisted of blood, either unsorted or a sorted T cell fraction (not recorded which). Receptors were obtained from a human donor who was either an allogeneic HSCT recipient or a stem cell or donor lymphocyte infusion donor (not recorded which). It is not recorded whose cells these are; they may come from a transplant donor.

The chain is built from TRBV21-1 and TRBJ2-7; TRBD1 was called by the table and not checked on the DNA. TRBV21-1 is designated a pseudogene. This CDR3 is built from 13 residues. CDR3 sequence: CASSDSISYEQYF. CDR3 DNA sequence: TGTGCCAGCAGCGACAGTATCTCCTACGAGCAGTACTTC.

This clonotype occurred many times. The chain's CDR3 is CASSFGRRVEKLFF. DNA for the CDR3: TGTGCCAGCAGTTTCGGCAGGCGAGTCGAAAAACTGTTTTTT. The J gene is TRBJ1-4, the V gene TRBV12-3 or TRBV12-4; no reliable D call. V lost 3 bases, J lost 8 bases, and 13 bases lay in between. The CDR3 is 14 amino acids.

The rearrangement joins TRBV7-3 to TRBJ2-5; 8 bases agree with TRBD1. The V gene's germline CDR1 is SGHTA and CDR2 FQGTGA. The V and J ends lost 2 bases and 4 bases, in that order; junction bases with no gene match: 6. CDR3 length: 15 amino acids. The DNA for the CDR3 is TGTGCCAGCAGCTTAGGGGACAGGATAGGAGAGACCCAGTACTTC. Translation gives CASSLGDRIGETQYF.

This clonotype has more than one count but fewer than ten. V and J are TRBV20-1 and TRBJ2-7, with TRBD2 matching over 8 bases. The V and J ends lost 5 bases and 1 base, in that order; junction bases with no gene match: 7. The CDR3 is 14 amino acids. Germline values: CDR1 DFQATT, CDR2 SNEGSKA (reference sequence). CDR3 nucleotide sequence: TGCAGTGCTGGGGGAGCGGGAGAATCCTACGAGCAGTACTTC. It yields the protein CSAGGAGESYEQYF.

This chain uses TRBV12-3 or TRBV12-4 with TRBJ1-5; D is unresolved. The CDR3 runs to 11 residues. Trimming took 1 base from V and 9 from J, leaving 4 bases between them. This chain's CDR3 is CASSLVGPQHF. CDR3 nucleotides: TGTGCCAGCAGTTTAGTAGGGCCCCAGCATTTT.